This T cell receptor beta chain is from a study of shared clonotypes between healthy human individuals. This table comes from immunoSEQ multiplex PCR, and its TCRdb copy is limited to in-frame clones, with some not included. This table holds about 2.1 million clones, about 92% found once. The CDR3 runs to 15 residues. Germline V gives CDR1 PRHDT, CDR2 FYEKMQ (reference sequence). Trimming left V 5 bases short and J 2 bases short, with 15 bases between. Naivety among CD8 cells was defined by CD45RO negativity and positive CCR7 selection, thereby excluding terminally differentiated effector memory CD45RA+ cells.

V and J are TRBV13 and TRBJ1-2; possible D gene TRBD1, 6 bases. This sequence was found in a man younger than 35 in good health. Some clones in this sample may be carry-over from other donors' samples. Specimen: naive CD8+ T cells from PBMCs. This CDR3 reads CASSTEGGVNYGYTF. CDR3 bases: TGTGCCAGCAGCACCGAGGGGGGGGTGAACTATGGCTACACCTTC.